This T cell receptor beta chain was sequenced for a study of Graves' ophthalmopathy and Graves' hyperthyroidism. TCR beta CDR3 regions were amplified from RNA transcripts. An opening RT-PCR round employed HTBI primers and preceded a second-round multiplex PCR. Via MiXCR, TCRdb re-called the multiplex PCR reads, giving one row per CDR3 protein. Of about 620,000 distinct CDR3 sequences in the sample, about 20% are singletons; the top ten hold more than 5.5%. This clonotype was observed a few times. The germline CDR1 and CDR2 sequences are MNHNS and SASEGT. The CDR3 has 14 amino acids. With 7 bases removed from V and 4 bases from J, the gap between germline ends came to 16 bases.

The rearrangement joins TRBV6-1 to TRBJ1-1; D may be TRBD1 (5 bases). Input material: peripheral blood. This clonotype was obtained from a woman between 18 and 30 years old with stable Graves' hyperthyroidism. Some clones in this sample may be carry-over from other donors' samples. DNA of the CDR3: TGTGCCAGCACCGACTTATCCGGGGCCACTGAAGCTTTCTTT. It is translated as CASTDLSGATEAFF.